This entry lists 26 T cell receptor beta chains sequenced from one sample in a study of shared clonotypes between healthy human individuals. Repertoires were generated with immunoSEQ multiplex PCR, while TCRdb's copy carries only in-frame clones and drops some. The data show just over 2,000,000 clones, 90% to 95% seen once. The sample comprised naive CD4+ T cells sorted from blood. The sample's subset: CD45RA+ positively selected. Source of these receptors: a man aged 18-30 years in good health.

CDR3 bases: TGTGCCTGGGGAGAAGGTTATAGCAATCAGCCCCAGCATTTT. Encoded protein: CAWGEGYSNQPQHF. The chain employs TRBV30 and TRBJ1-5; no firm D call. The germline V gene encodes CDR1 GTSNPN and CDR2 SVGIG (reference sequence). CDR3 length: 14 amino acids. Trimming pared 5 bases from V and 0 bases from J, leaving 11 bases between.

V usage is TRBV5-1 and J usage is TRBJ2-2; D call uncertain. This CDR3 has 14 residues. V lost 0 bases to trimming and J lost 4 bases, with 7 bases between them. Looked up from germline, CDR1 is SGHRS and CDR2 is YFSETQ. Here the CDR3 reads CASSLGLRTGELFF. CDR3 sequence (DNA): TGCGCCAGCAGCTTGGGCTTACGCACCGGGGAGCTGTTTTTT.

In regard to this clone: Different DNA sequences within this sample yield the same CDR3. This chain uses TRBV5-1 with TRBJ2-2, with TRBD2 matching 11 bases. The germline gives CDR1 SGHRS, CDR2 YFSETQ. With V trimmed by 1 base and J by 2 bases, 4 bases remained unmatched. This CDR3 has 17 residues. This CDR3 is CASSLSLAGGNTGELFF. The CDR3 DNA reads as TGCGCCAGCAGCTTGAGTCTAGCGGGGGGAAACACCGGGGAGCTGTTTTTT.

About this clone itself: Other DNA variants within this sample encode the same CDR3. V gene TRBV12-5 combines with J gene TRBJ1-2; D gene uncertain. The CDR3 spans 13 residues. CDR1 is LGHNT and CDR2 is FRNRAP in the germline V gene. V lost 1 base to trimming and J lost 4 bases, with 7 bases between them. The CDR3 here is CASGLGTGYGYTF. In DNA form, the CDR3 reads TGTGCTAGTGGTTTGGGGACGGGCTATGGCTACACCTTC.

The chain couples TRBV25-1 to TRBJ2-3; 7 nucleotides agree with TRBD1. Germline lookup yields CDR1 MGHDK and CDR2 SYGVNS. This CDR3 is 15 amino acids long. Losses at the gene ends were 2 bases for V and 4 bases for J; bases not matched to a gene: 6. The CDR3, as DNA: TGTGCCAGCAGTGAAGGACAGGTTTTTTCAGATACGCAGTATTTT. This gives the protein CASSEGQVFSDTQYF. Full variable domain (remainder filled in from reference TRBV25-1 and TRBJ2-3): EADIYQTPRYLVIGTGKKITLECSQTMGHDKMYWYQQDPGMELHLIHYSYGVNSTEKGDLSSESTVSRIRTEHFPLTLESARPSHTSQYLCASSEGQVFSDTQYFGPGTRLTVL.

The V call is TRBV5-1, the J call TRBJ1-2; D remains unclear. This CDR3 is 15 amino acids long. The germline V gene has CDR1 SGHRS and CDR2 YFSETQ. The V gene lost 0 bases and the J gene lost 1 base, with 10 bases spanning the gap. CDR3 sequence reads: CASSLAAGSNYGYTF. CDR3 in DNA: TGCGCCAGCAGCTTGGCGGCAGGAAGTAACTATGGCTACACCTTC.

The chain combines TRBV28 with TRBJ2-2; D perhaps matches TRBD1 (6 bases). Germline CDR1 is MDHEN and CDR2 is SYDVKM. With 2 bases removed from V and 6 bases from J, the gap between germline ends came to 13 bases. The CDR3 is 15 residues long. The CDR3 DNA reads TGTGCCAGCAGTTTAGGGGATCGGACAGCCGGGGAGCTGTTTTTT. Translating gives CASSLGDRTAGELFF.

The chain employs TRBV27 and TRBJ2-3; D not resolved. Trimming took 9 bases from V and 7 from J, leaving 2 bases between them. The germline CDR1 and CDR2 sequences are MNHEY and SMNVEV (reference sequence). The CDR3 contains 8 residues. The CDR3 loop reads CARYTQYF. Written as DNA, the CDR3 is TGTGCCAGGTATACGCAGTATTTT.

The gene calls are TRBV7-2 and TRBJ1-4; D not certain. Germline CDR1 is SGHTA and CDR2 is FQGNSA. Trimming removed 1 base at V and 8 bases at J, with 8 bases between. The CDR3 length is 13 residues. The CDR3 here is CASSLVRGEKLFF. As DNA, the CDR3 is TGTGCCAGCAGCTTAGTCCGAGGGGAAAAACTGTTTTTT.

The CDR3 sequence is CASSGQGISYEQYF. The CDR3 DNA follows: TGTGCCAGCAGTGGACAGGGGATCTCCTACGAGCAGTACTTC. The chain is built from TRBV2 and TRBJ2-7; 8 nucleotides match TRBD1. After removal of 4 bases from V and 0 bases from J, the junction contained 2 bases not matched to a gene. The CDR3 consists of 14 residues. The V gene's germline CDR1 is SNHLY and CDR2 FYNNEI.

The chain combines TRBV18 with TRBJ1-6; tentative D call: TRBD1 (6 bases). V shed 4 bases and J shed 9 bases, with 13 bases lying between them. The CDR3 contains 14 residues. Germline V CDR1 and CDR2: KGHSH, LQKENI. CDR3 coding DNA: TGTGCCAGCTCACTCAGGGGAGATAGTTCACCCCTCCACTTT. This translates into CASSLRGDSSPLHF. Full variable domain (rest looked up from reference TRBV18 and TRBJ1-6): NAGVMQNPRHLVRRRGQEARLRCSPMKGHSHVYWYRQLPEEGLKFMVYLQKENIIDESGMPKERFSAEFPKEGPSILRIQQVVRGDSAAYFCASSLRGDSSPLHFGNGTRLTVT.

This clone was seen only once. The rearrangement links TRBV5-1 to TRBJ2-7; 8 positions agree with TRBD1. CDR1 is SGHRS and CDR2 is YFSETQ in the germline V gene. The CDR3 is made up of 11 amino acids. V lost 3 bases to trimming and J lost 12 bases; unmatched junction nucleotides: 5. CDR3 nucleotides: TGCGCCAGCAGCTCCGGACAGGGATTGTACTTC. It specifies CASSSGQGLYF.

This chain links TRBV20-1 with TRBJ2-3; the D is unclear. Germline V gene lookup returns CDR1 DFQATT and CDR2 SNEGSKA (reference sequence). Deletions cut 5 bases from V and 7 bases from J, with 7 bases between. This CDR3 is built from 10 residues. DNA of the CDR3: TGCAGTGCTTGGGAAAATACGCAGTATTTT. It specifies CSAWENTQYF.

J is TRBJ1-4 and V is TRBV5-1; 8 bases agree with TRBD1. The CDR3 totals 16 residues. Germline loops: CDR1 SGHRS, CDR2 YFSETQ. The V segment lost 0 bases and the J segment 8 bases; nucleotides outside the gene matches: 9. The CDR3 region has the DNA TGCGCCAGCAGCTTGGTTGGACAGGGTGTCAAGGAAAAACTGTTTTTT. Its translation is CASSLVGQGVKEKLFF.

In this sample, this clone turned up once. This chain joins TRBV5-6 and TRBJ2-7; 9 bases agree with TRBD1. Germline trimming cut 6 bases from V and 3 bases from J; bases unmatched to any gene: 13. Germline values: CDR1 SGHDT, CDR2 YYEEEE. This CDR3 spans 16 amino acids. In nucleotides, the CDR3 is TGTGCCAGCACCCGGACCCGGGACAGGGTCGTCTACGAGCAGTACTTC. Protein: CASTRTRDRVVYEQYF.

This chain connects TRBV30 to TRBJ2-5, with 9 bases aligning to TRBD2. Trimming at V came to 2 bases and at J to 0 bases, leaving 4 bases not matched to a gene. This CDR3 has 15 residues. Germline-derived CDR1 and CDR2 are GTSNPN and SVGIG (reference sequence). CDR3 loop: CAWSRSGGYQETQYF. The CDR3 DNA sequence: TGTGCCTGGAGTAGGAGCGGGGGGTACCAAGAGACCCAGTACTTC.

With regard to this clone: The same CDR3 is also encoded by other DNA sequences in this sample. The chain couples TRBV2 to TRBJ1-5, with a weak D call TRBD1 (5 bases). V lost 4 bases, J lost 1 base, and 14 bases lay in between. The CDR3 covers 16 residues. Germline V gene lookup returns CDR1 SNHLY and CDR2 FYNNEI. The DNA for the CDR3 is TGTGCCAGCAGTGGGCAGGGATCTGGAAGCAATCAGCCCCAGCATTTT. Amino acids: CASSGQGSGSNQPQHF.

J is TRBJ2-7 and V is TRBV5-1, with 11 bases lining up with TRBD2. The CDR3 length is 15 residues. CDR1 SGHRS and CDR2 YFSETQ come from the germline V gene. V was clipped by 2 bases and J by 6 bases; unmatched bases: 7. The CDR3 region is CASSLPLAGVVEQYF. DNA of the CDR3: TGCGCCAGCAGCTTACCACTAGCGGGAGTTGTCGAGCAGTACTTC.

The genes are TRBV30 and TRBJ1-3, with TRBD1 identical over 8 bases. This CDR3 is 14 amino acids long. In germline, CDR1 is GTSNPN, CDR2 SVGIG (reference sequence). The CDR3 DNA follows: TGTGCTCAGGATAAAGACAGGGGTGGAAACACCATATATTTT. Translating it yields CAQDKDRGGNTIYF. The full variable domain, with the rest looked up from reference TRBV30 and TRBJ1-3, is SQTIHQWPATLVQPVGSPLSLECTVEGTSNPNLYWYRQAAGRGLQLLFYSVGIGQISSEVPQNLSASRPQDRQFILSSKKLLLSDSGFYLCAQDKDRGGNTIYFGEGSWLTVV.

The sample holds one count of this clone. The CDR3: CAISEVSGSYTQYF. The DNA of the CDR3 is TGTGCCATCAGTGAAGTTAGCGGGAGTTATACGCAGTATTTT. The chain uses TRBV10-3 and TRBJ2-3; 9 nucleotides line up with TRBD2. The V gene end was trimmed by 3 bases and the J gene end by 7 bases; junction bases not matched to a gene: 5. CDR1 and CDR2 (germline): ENHRY, SYGVKD. The CDR3 length is 14 residues.

The gene calls are TRBV2 and TRBJ2-3, with D possibly matching TRBD1 (6 bases). CDR3 size: 14 residues. Trimming took off 6 bases at V and 0 bases at J, with 10 bases between the two ends. Germline V lookup: CDR1 SNHLY, CDR2 FYNNEI. CDR3 nucleotide sequence: TGTGCCAGCAGCCTACAGGGAAGCACAGATACGCAGTATTTT. It encodes CASSLQGSTDTQYF.

The J gene is TRBJ1-1, the V gene TRBV7-2, with D possibly matching TRBD1 (5 bases). Per the germline V gene, CDR1 is SGHTA and CDR2 is FQGNSA. V lost 5 bases, J lost 5 bases, and 18 bases lay in between. The CDR3 consists of 15 residues. The CDR3 here is CASSPVAGVWTEAFF. CDR3 nucleotide sequence: TGTGCCAGCAGCCCCGTCGCGGGGGTATGGACTGAAGCTTTCTTT. The full variable domain, completed using reference TRBV7-2 and TRBJ1-1, is GAGVSQSPSNKVTEKGKDVELRCDPISGHTALYWYRQSLGQGLEFLIYFQGNSAPDKSGLPSDRFSAERTGGSVSTLTIQRTQQEDSAVYLCASSPVAGVWTEAFFGQGTRLTVV.

To note about this clone: Within the sample, other DNA sequences also encode this same CDR3. This rearrangement joins TRBV5-1 to TRBJ2-5; D is ambiguous. CDR3 length: 14 amino acids. The germline V and J ends were trimmed by 0 bases and 4 bases, with 10 bases remaining between them. CDR1 is SGHRS, CDR2 YFSETQ, per germline. The CDR3 sequence is CASSLVAGIETQYF. CDR3 DNA: TGCGCCAGCAGCTTGGTGGCTGGAATAGAGACCCAGTACTTC.

This sequence joins TRBV19 and TRBJ1-1, with a possible D match to TRBD1 (6 bases). With 6 bases removed from V and 1 base from J, the gap between germline ends came to 12 bases. Germline loops: CDR1 LNHDA, CDR2 SQIVND (reference sequence). CDR3 length: 14 amino acids. This chain's CDR3 is CASSSGQRNTEAFF. The CDR3 coding sequence is TGTGCCAGTAGCTCGGGACAACGGAACACTGAAGCTTTCTTT.

The chain couples TRBV10-3 to TRBJ1-4; tentative D call: TRBD1 (5 bases). CDR3 length: 14 residues. Germline values: CDR1 ENHRY, CDR2 SYGVKD. The V and J ends lost 10 bases and 6 bases respectively, with 18 bases between them. The CDR3 DNA follows: TGTGCCACTCAGCCCACCGGGACCGATGAAAAACTGTTTTTT. Translation gives CATQPTGTDEKLFF.

J is TRBJ1-1 and V is TRBV2; D gene unclear. V lost 4 bases and J 4 bases, leaving 10 bases between the germline ends. From germline, CDR1 is SNHLY and CDR2 FYNNEI. The CDR3 length is 13 residues. DNA of the CDR3: TGTGCCAGCAGTGGGCAGGAGAGCACTGAAGCTTTCTTT. It translates to CASSGQESTEAFF.